This TCR beta chain was captured by sequencing in a study of CD8+ T cells in alopecia areata. Study at large: Oral tofacitinib, 5 to 10 mg twice daily, was given in an open-label trial. Percent affected scalp area, the SALT score, rated treated patients' severity.

As for treatment: oral pan-JAK inhibitor, 5-10 mg twice daily. Lesional scalp tissue (obtained by punch biopsy) and peripheral blood were collected from alopecia areata patients. CDR3 length equals 16 residues. The ends lost 3 bases at V and 5 bases at J; junction bases unmatched: 11. Germline CDR1 and CDR2: KGHSH and LQKENI. The sequencing template was cDNA reverse transcribed from extracted RNA. Only in-frame clones appear in the TCRdb table, and some are missing; sequencing was by immunoSEQ multiplex PCR. The table has more than 110,000 clones, around 82% seen once. The V call is TRBV18, the J call TRBJ2-5, with TRBD1 matching 8 bases. This TCR came from a human donor with alopecia areata. The sequenced sample was CD8+ T cells sorted from blood, obtained at week 4, from a patient treated with tofacitinib. CDR3 region: CASSPGQGVFGETQYF. In nucleotides, the CDR3 is TGTGCCAGCTCACCCGGACAGGGTGTTTTTGGCGAGACCCAGTACTTC.